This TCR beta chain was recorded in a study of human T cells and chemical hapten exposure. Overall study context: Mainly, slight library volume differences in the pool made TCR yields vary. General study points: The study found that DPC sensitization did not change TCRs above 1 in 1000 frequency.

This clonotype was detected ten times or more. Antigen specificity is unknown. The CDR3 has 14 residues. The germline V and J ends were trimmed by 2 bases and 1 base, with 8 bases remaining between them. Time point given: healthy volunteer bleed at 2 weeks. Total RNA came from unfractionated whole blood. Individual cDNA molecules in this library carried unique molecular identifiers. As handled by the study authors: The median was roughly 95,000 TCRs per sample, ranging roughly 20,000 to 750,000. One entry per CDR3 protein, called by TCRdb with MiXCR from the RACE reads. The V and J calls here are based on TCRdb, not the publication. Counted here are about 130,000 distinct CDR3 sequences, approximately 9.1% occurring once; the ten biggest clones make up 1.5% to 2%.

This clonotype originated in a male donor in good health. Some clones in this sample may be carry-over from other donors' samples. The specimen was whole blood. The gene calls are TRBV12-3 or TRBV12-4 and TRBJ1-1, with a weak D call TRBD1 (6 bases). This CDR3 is CASSLSQGNTEAFF. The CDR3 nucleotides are TGTGCCAGCAGTTTATCACAGGGGAACACTGAAGCTTTCTTT.